This T cell receptor beta chain was captured in a study of T cell changes during pregnancy in multiple sclerosis. Trimming at V came to 3 bases and at J to 3 bases, leaving 3 bases not matched to a gene. Germline V CDR1 and CDR2: LGHNA, YSLEER. The length of the CDR3 is 14 residues. Only in-frame clones appear in the TCRdb table, and some are missing; sequencing was by immunoSEQ multiplex PCR. Among under 45,000 clones listed, 90% were seen once. Sample: CD8+ T cells from peripheral blood mononuclear cells, taken in the third trimester of pregnancy. The chain combines TRBV4-3 with TRBJ2-7, with 9 positions matching TRBD1. The clonotype comes from a female donor with multiple sclerosis, enrolled in a pregnancy study. CDR3 sequence reads: CASSQGTGNYEQYF. DNA for the CDR3: TGCGCCAGCAGCCAGGGGACAGGGAACTACGAGCAGTACTTC.